Listed here are 9 T cell receptor beta chains from one sample, sequenced in a study of post-analysis software for immune sequencing data. Overall study results and limits: Roughly five TRBV segments appeared more often in patients than in controls, and TRBV5-6, TRBV5-1 and TRBV20-1 were among these.

Unique molecular identifiers had been added to the TCR beta cDNA libraries. TCRdb re-called the PCR reads with MiXCR, one entry per CDR3 protein. Of fewer than 850,000 distinct CDR3 sequences in the sample, roughly 27% were seen once. Which antigens these TCRs recognize remains unknown. The source material was blood. These TCRs come from a girl between 5 and 17 years old with multiple sclerosis.

This clonotype was observed a handful of times. This chain connects TRBV20-1 to TRBJ2-1; 9 nucleotides line up with TRBD2. CDR3 length equals 14 residues. Germline assignment: CDR1 DFQATT and CDR2 SNEGSKA (reference sequence). V lost 2 bases to trimming and J lost 9 bases; unmatched junction nucleotides: 8. The CDR3: CSARSLREGGEQFF. The CDR3 DNA follows: TGCAGTGCTAGATCTCTGCGGGAGGGCGGTGAGCAGTTCTTC.

This clonotype was seen a handful of times. This sequence joins TRBV6-5 and TRBJ2-3; 9 nucleotides match TRBD2. The germline V gene has CDR1 MNHEY and CDR2 SVGAGI. The trim removed 7 bases at V and 1 base at J, leaving 3 bases unmatched. The CDR3 extends over 14 amino acids. In nucleotides, the CDR3 is TGTGCCAGCACGCGGGGGGGCGGCACAGATACGCAGTATTTT. As protein: CASTRGGGTDTQYF.

The chain carries TRBV25-1 and TRBJ2-3; tentatively, D is TRBD2 (5 bases). The CDR3 sequence is 16 residues long. V lost 3 bases and J 2 bases, leaving 15 bases between the germline ends. CDR1 and CDR2 from the germline V gene are MGHDK and SYGVNS. CDR3 residues: CASSDLGVLPTDTQYF. The CDR3 coding sequence is TGTGCCAGCAGTGATTTGGGAGTCCTCCCCACAGATACGCAGTATTTT.

This clonotype came up once. The chain links TRBV9 to TRBJ2-5; D gene unclear. This CDR3 is built from 16 residues. V lost 0 bases and J lost 0, with 12 bases in between. Germline loops: CDR1 SGDLS, CDR2 YYNGEE. The chain's CDR3 is CASSVGGWDNQETQYF. CDR3 DNA sequence: TGTGCCAGCAGCGTAGGGGGATGGGATAACCAAGAGACCCAGTACTTC. The full variable domain, completed using reference TRBV9 and TRBJ2-5, is DSGVTQTPKHLITATGQRVTLRCSPRSGDLSVYWYQQSLDQGLQFLIQYYNGEERAKGNILERFSAQQFPDLHSELNLSSLELGDSALYFCASSVGGWDNQETQYFGPGTRLLVL.

At least ten counts were recorded for this clonotype. The V gene is TRBV5-1, the J gene TRBJ2-3, with 8 bases matching TRBD2. Looked up from germline, CDR1 is SGHRS and CDR2 is YFSETQ. The CDR3 has 15 amino acids. V shed 0 bases and J 9 bases; nucleotides not matched to a gene: 9. The CDR3 DNA reads as TGCGCCAGCAGCTTGGCCACGGGAGGGCCAGGGACGCAGTATTTT. This encodes CASSLATGGPGTQYF.

The chain employs TRBV4-3 and TRBJ1-2, with 10 positions matching TRBD1. Germline V gene data show CDR1 as LGHNA and CDR2 as YSLEER. V shed 0 bases and J 1 base; nucleotides not matched to a gene: 2. The CDR3 runs 16 residues. The CDR3 is CASSQDGTGVNYGYTF. The CDR3 region has the DNA TGCGCCAGCAGCCAAGATGGGACAGGGGTTAACTATGGCTACACCTTC.

In this sample, this clonotype turned up many times. The rearrangement uses TRBV10-2 and TRBJ2-7, with 10 bases aligning to TRBD1. The CDR3 is 15 residues long. Germline V gene sequence: CDR1 WSHSY, CDR2 SAAADI. Trimming removed 2 bases from V and 0 bases from J; junction bases left unmatched: 1. DNA for the CDR3: TGCGCCAGCAGTGAGAGGACAGGGGGCTCCTACGAGCAGTACTTC. Protein product: CASSERTGGSYEQYF.

The chain uses TRBV10-3 and TRBJ1-1; D not certain. The CDR3 spans 17 residues. The germline V gene has CDR1 ENHRY and CDR2 SYGVKD. The germline V and J ends were trimmed by 0 bases and 2 bases, with 16 bases remaining between them. This chain's CDR3 is CAISESQAPAGNTEAFF. CDR3 bases: TGTGCCATCAGTGAGTCTCAGGCGCCGGCGGGAAACACTGAAGCTTTCTTT.

There are a few counts of this clonotype. The gene calls are TRBV5-6 and TRBJ2-5, with TRBD2 identical over 7 bases. Per germline, CDR1 SGHDT and CDR2 YYEEEE. CDR3 size: 14 residues. Trimming took 4 bases from V and 5 from J; bases not matched to a gene: 8. Here the CDR3 reads CASSQVGRDETQYF. The CDR3, as DNA: TGTGCCAGCAGCCAGGTAGGGAGGGACGAGACCCAGTACTTC.